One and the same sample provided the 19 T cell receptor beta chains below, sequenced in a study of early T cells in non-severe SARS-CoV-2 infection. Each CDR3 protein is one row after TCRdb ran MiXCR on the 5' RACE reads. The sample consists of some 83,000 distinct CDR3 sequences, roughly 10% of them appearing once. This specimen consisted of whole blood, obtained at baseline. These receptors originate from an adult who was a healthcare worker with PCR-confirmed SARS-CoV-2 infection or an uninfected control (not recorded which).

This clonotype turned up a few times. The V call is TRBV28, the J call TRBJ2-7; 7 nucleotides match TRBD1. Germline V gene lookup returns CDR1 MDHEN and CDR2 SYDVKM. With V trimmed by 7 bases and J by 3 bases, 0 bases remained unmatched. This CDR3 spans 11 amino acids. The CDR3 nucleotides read TGTGCCAGCACAGGGGGCTACGAGCAGTACTTC. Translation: CASTGGYEQYF.

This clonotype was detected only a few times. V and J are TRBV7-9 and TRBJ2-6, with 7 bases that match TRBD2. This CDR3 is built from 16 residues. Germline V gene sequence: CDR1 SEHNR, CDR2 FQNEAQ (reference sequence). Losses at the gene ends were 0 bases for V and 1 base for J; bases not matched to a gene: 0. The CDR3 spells CASSLAGGSGANVLTF. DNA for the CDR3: TGTGCCAGCAGCTTAGCGGGAGGGTCTGGGGCCAACGTCCTGACTTTC.

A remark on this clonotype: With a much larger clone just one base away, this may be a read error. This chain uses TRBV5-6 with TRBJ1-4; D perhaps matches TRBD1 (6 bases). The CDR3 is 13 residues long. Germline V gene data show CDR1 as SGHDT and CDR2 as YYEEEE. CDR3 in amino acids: CAGSSTGREKLFF. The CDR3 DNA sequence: TGTGCCGGCAGCTCGACAGGTCGGGAAAAACTGTTTTTT.

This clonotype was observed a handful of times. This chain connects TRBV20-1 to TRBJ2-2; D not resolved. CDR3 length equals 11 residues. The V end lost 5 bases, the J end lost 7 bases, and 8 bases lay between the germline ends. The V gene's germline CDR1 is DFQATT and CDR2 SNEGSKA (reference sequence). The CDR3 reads CSASSHGELFF. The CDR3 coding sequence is TGCAGTGCTTCCTCACACGGGGAGCTGTTTTTT.

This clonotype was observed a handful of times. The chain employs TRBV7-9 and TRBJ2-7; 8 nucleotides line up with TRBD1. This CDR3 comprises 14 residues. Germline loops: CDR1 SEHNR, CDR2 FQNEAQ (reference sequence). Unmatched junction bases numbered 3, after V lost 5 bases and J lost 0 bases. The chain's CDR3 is CASSRTGNSYEQYF. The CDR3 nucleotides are TGTGCCAGCAGCAGGACAGGGAACTCCTACGAGCAGTACTTC.

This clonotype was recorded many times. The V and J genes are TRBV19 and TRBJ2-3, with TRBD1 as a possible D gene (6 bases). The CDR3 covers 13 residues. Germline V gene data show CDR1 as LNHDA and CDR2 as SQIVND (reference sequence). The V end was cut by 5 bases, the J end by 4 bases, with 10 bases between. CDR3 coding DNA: TGTGCCAGTAGTTGGACAGTTTCAGATACGCAGTATTTT. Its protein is CASSWTVSDTQYF.

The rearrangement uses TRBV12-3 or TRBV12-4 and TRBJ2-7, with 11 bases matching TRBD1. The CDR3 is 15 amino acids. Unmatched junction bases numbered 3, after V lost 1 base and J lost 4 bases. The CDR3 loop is CASSLGGTGGYEQYF. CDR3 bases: TGTGCCAGCAGTTTAGGAGGGACAGGGGGATACGAGCAGTACTTC.

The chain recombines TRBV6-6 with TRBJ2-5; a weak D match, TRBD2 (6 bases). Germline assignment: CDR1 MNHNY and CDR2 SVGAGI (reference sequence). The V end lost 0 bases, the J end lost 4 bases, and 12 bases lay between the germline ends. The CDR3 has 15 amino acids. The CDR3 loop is CASSYSAGSGETQYF. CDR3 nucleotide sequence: TGTGCCAGCAGTTACTCGGCGGGATCAGGAGAGACCCAGTACTTC.

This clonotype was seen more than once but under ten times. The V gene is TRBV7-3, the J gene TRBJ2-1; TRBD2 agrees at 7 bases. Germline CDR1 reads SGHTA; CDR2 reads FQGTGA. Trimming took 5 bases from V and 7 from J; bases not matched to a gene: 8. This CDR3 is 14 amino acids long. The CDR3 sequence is CASSRGGGVNEQFF. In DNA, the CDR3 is TGTGCCAGCAGCCGGGGCGGGGGAGTTAATGAGCAGTTCTTC. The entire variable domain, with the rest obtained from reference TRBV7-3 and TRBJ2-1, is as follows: GAGVSQTPSNKVTEKGKYVELRCDPISGHTALYWYRQSLGQGPEFLIYFQGTGAADDSGLPNDRFFAVRPEGSVSTLKIQRTERGDSAVYLCASSRGGGVNEQFFGPGTRLTVL.

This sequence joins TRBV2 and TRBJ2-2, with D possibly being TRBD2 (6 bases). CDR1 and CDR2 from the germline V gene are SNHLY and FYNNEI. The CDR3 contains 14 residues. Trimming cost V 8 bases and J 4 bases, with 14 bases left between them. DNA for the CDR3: TGTGCCAGCGGAACGGGAGTAGGCACCGGGGAGCTGTTTTTT. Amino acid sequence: CASGTGVGTGELFF.

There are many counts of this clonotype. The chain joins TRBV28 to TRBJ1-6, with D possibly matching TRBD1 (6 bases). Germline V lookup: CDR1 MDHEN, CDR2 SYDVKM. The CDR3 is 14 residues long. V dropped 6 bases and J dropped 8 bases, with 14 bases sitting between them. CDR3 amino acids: CASRIDRPYSPLHF. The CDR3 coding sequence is TGTGCCAGCAGAATTGACAGGCCCTATTCACCCCTCCACTTT.

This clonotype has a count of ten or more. The CDR3 region is CATSVTQAGVGNEQFF. DNA of the CDR3: TGTGCCACCAGTGTAACGCAAGCGGGAGTAGGCAATGAGCAGTTCTTC. V gene TRBV24-1 combines with J gene TRBJ2-1; TRBD2 aligns across 8 bases. The germline V gene encodes CDR1 KGHDR and CDR2 SFDVKD. The CDR3 totals 16 residues. Unmatched junction bases numbered 11, after V lost 5 bases and J lost 6 bases.

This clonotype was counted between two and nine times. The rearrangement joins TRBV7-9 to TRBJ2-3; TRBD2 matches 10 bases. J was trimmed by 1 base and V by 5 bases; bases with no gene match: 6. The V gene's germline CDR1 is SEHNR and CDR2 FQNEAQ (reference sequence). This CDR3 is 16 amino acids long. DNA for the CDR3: TGTGCCAGCAGCCGTCCCGGGACTAGCGGCACAGATACGCAGTATTTT. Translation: CASSRPGTSGTDTQYF.

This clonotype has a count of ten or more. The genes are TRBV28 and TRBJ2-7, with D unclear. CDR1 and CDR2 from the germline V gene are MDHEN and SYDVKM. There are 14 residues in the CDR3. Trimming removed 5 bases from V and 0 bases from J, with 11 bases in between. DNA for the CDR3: TGTGCCAGCAGTGTCCCCCCGGCCTCCTACGAGCAGTACTTC. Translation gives CASSVPPASYEQYF.

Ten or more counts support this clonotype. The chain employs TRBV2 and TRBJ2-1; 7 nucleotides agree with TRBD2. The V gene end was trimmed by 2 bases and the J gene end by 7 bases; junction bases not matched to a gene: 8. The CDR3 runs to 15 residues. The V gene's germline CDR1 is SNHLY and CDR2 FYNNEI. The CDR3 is CASSERFSGGNEQFF. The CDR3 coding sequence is TGTGCCAGCAGTGAACGGTTCTCCGGGGGGAATGAGCAGTTCTTC.

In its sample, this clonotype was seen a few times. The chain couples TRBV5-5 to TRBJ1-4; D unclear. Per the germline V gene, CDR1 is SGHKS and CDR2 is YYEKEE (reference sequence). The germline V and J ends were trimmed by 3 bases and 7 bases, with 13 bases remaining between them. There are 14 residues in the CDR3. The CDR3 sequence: CASSSSTAGEKLFF. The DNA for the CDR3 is TGTGCCAGCAGCTCCTCCACCGCGGGTGAAAAACTGTTTTTT. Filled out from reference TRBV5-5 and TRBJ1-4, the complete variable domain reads DAGVTQSPTHLIKTRGQQVTLRCSPISGHKSVSWYQQVLGQGPQFIFQYYEKEERGRGNFPDRFSARQFPNYSSELNVNALLLGDSALYLCASSSSTAGEKLFFGSGTQLSVL.

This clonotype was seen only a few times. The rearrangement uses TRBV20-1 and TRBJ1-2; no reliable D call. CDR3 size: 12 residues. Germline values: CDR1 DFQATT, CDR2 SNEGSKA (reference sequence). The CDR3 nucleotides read TGCAGAGCCGCGGAGTTTAACTATGGCTACACCTTC. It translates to CRAAEFNYGYTF.

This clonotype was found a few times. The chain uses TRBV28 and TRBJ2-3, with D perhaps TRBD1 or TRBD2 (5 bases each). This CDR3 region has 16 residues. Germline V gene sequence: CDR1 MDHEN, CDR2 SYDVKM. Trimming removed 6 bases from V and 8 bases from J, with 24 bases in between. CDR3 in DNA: TGTGCCAGCAGCCCCGCCGGGGCTAGCCGCTCGGTTACGCAGTATTTT. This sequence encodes CASSPAGASRSVTQYF.

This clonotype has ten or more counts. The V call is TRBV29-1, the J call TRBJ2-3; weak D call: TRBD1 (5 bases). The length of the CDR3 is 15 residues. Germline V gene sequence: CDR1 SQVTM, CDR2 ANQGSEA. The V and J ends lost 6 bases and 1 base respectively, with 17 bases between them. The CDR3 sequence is CSVDARGWGTDTQYF. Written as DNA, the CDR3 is TGCAGCGTCGACGCTAGGGGTTGGGGCACAGATACGCAGTATTTT.